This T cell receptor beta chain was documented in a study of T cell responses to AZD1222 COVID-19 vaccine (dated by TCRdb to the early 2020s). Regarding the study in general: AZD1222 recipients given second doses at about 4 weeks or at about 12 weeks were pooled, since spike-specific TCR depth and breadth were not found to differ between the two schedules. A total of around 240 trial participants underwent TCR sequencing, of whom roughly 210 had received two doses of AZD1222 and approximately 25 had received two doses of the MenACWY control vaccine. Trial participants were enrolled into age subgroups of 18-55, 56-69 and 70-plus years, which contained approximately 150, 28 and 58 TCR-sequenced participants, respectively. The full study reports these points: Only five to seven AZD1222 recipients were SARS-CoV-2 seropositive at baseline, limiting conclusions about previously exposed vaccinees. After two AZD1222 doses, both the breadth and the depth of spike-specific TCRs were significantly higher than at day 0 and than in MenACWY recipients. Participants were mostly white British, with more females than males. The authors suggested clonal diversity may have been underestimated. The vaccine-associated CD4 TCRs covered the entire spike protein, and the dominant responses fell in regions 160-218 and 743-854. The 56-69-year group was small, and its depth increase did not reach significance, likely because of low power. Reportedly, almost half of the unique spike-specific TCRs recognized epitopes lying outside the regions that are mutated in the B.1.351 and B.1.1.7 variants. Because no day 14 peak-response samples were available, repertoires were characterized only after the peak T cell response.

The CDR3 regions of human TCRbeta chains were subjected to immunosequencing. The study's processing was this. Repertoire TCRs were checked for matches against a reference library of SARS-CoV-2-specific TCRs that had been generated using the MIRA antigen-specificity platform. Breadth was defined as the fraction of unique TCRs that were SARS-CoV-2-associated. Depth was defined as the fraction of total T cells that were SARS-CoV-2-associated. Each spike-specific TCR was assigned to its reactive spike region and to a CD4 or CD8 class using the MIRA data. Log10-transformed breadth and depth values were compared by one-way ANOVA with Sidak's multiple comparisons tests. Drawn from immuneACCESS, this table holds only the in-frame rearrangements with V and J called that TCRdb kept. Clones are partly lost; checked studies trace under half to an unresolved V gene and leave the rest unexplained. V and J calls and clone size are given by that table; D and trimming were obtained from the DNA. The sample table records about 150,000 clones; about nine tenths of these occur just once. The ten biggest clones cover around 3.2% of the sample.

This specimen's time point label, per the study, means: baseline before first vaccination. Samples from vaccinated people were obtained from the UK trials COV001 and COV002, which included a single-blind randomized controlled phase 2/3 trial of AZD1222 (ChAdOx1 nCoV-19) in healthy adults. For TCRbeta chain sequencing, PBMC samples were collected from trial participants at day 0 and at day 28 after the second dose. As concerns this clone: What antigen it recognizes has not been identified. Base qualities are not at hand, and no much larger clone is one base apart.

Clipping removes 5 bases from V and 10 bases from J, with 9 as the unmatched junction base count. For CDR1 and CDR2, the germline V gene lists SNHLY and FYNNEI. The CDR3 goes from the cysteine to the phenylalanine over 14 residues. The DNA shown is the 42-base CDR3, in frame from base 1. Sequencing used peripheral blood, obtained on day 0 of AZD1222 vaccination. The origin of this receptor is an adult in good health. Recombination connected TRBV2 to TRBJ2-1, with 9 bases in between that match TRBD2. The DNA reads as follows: TGTGCCAGCAGTCATGAGAGGCTAGCGGGGGAGCAGTTCTTC. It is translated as CASSHERLAGEQFF.